What follows are 17 T cell receptor beta chains derived from one specimen sequenced in a study of blood T cell repertoires in COVID-19. The protocol was immunoSEQ multiplex PCR, while the TCRdb copy is restricted to in-frame clones and leaves out a portion. This table holds some 250,000 clones, roughly 90% found once. Source material: peripheral blood. The receptor source for this set is a man aged 60 to 75 who had recovered from COVID-19.

To note about this clone: Just one base apart from a much larger clone, this may be a read error. The same CDR3 can be traced to other DNA sequences in this sample. The V and J genes are TRBV5-4 and TRBJ2-7; a weak D match, TRBD2 (5 bases). The germline CDR1 and CDR2 sequences are SGHNT and YYREEE (reference sequence). The CDR3 runs to 13 residues. The CDR3 DNA sequence: TGTGCCAGCAGCTTGTTCGGAGTTAGCGAGCAGTATTTC. Its translation: CASSLFGVSEQYF.

This chain joins TRBV6-1 and TRBJ1-4, with TRBD1 matching 9 bases. The CDR3 loop spans 17 amino acids. The germline CDR1 and CDR2 sequences are MNHNS and SASEGT. J was trimmed by 7 bases and V by 2 bases; bases with no gene match: 11. The CDR3 loop is CASSEMDRGRWFEKLFF. CDR3 DNA sequence: TGTGCCAGCAGTGAAATGGACAGGGGCAGGTGGTTTGAAAAACTGTTTTTT.

CDR3 in DNA: TGTGCCAGCAGCCCCAGTGGGAGGGATAATTCACCCCTCCACTTT. Translated: CASSPSGRDNSPLHF. This chain links TRBV2 with TRBJ1-6, with no clear D. This CDR3 has 15 amino acids. Looked up from germline, CDR1 is SNHLY and CDR2 is FYNNEI. The ends were cut back, 6 bases at V and 5 bases at J, with 14 bases in the middle. Using reference TRBV2 and TRBJ1-6 for the parts outside the CDR3, the full variable domain is EPEVTQTPSHQVTQMGQEVILRCVPISNHLYFYWYRQILGQKVEFLVSFYNNEISEKSEIFDDQFSVERPDGSNFTLKIRSTKLEDSAMYFCASSPSGRDNSPLHFGNGTRLTVT.

A single count supports this clone. The chain links TRBV21-1 to TRBJ2-5; the table's D call, TRBD1, has no DNA check behind it. TRBV21-1 is termed a pseudogene. The CDR3 is made up of 15 amino acids. The CDR3 spells CASSKDPDKQETQYF. DNA for the CDR3: TGTGCCAGCAGCAAAGACCCGGACAAGCAAGAGACCCAGTACTTC.

The chain links TRBV11-2 to TRBJ2-3; tentative D call: TRBD1 (5 bases). Deletions cut 2 bases from V and 3 bases from J, with 12 bases between. CDR1 and CDR2 from the germline V gene are SGHAT and FQNNGV. There are 15 residues in the CDR3. The CDR3: CASSLNTRATDTQYF. CDR3 nucleotides: TGTGCCAGCAGCTTAAATACCAGGGCGACAGATACGCAGTATTTT.

The chain combines TRBV27 with TRBJ2-3; 8 bases are shared with TRBD2. CDR1 is MNHEY and CDR2 is SMNVEV in the germline V gene (reference sequence). J was trimmed by 5 bases and V by 7 bases; bases with no gene match: 11. This CDR3 is 15 amino acids long. CDR3 region: CASTWGGGPLDTQYF. The DNA of the CDR3 is TGTGCCAGCACCTGGGGCGGGGGGCCCTTAGATACGCAGTATTTT.

The chain carries TRBV19 and TRBJ2-7; 9 nucleotides align to TRBD1. With 3 bases clipped from V and 3 bases from J, the junction kept 6 bases outside the gene matches. Germline CDR1 reads LNHDA; CDR2 reads SQIVND (reference sequence). The CDR3 length is 15 residues. The CDR3 sequence: CASSILGTGNYEQYF. Here the CDR3 DNA reads TGTGCCAGTAGTATCTTAGGGACAGGGAACTACGAGCAGTACTTC.

The chain employs TRBV2 and TRBJ1-1, with unresolved D. CDR1 is SNHLY and CDR2 is FYNNEI in the germline V gene. Trimming removed 6 bases from V and 7 bases from J, with 12 bases in between. The length of the CDR3 is 12 residues. The CDR3 here is CASSFPGGEAFF. The CDR3 DNA reads TGTGCCAGCAGCTTTCCCGGTGGTGAAGCTTTCTTT.

The genes are TRBV19 and TRBJ1-5, with 8 nucleotides matching TRBD1. The ends lost 9 bases at V and 10 bases at J; junction bases unmatched: 14. The CDR3 is 14 amino acids. The V gene's germline CDR1 is LNHDA and CDR2 SQIVND (reference sequence). The CDR3 DNA reads as TGTGCCAGCGCCCTCGGGGCGGGACAGGTTCCCCAGCATTTT. Translating gives CASALGAGQVPQHF.

This clone is a singleton in its sample. The chain employs TRBV5-1 and TRBJ1-2; TRBD1 agrees at 9 bases. The trim removed 1 base at V and 5 bases at J, leaving 12 bases unmatched. The CDR3 extends over 17 amino acids. The V gene's germline CDR1 is SGHRS and CDR2 YFSETQ. This CDR3 is CASSLNGGQGVSYGYTF. The CDR3 DNA reads TGCGCCAGCAGCTTGAACGGGGGACAGGGCGTGAGTTATGGCTACACCTTC.

This chain uses TRBV7-8 with TRBJ2-6, with a possible D match to TRBD2 (5 bases). The CDR3 spans 16 residues. The germline V and J ends were trimmed by 5 bases and 3 bases, with 14 bases remaining between them. CDR1 is SGHVS and CDR2 is FQNEAQ in the germline V gene. The CDR3 is CASSGPGKFGANVLTF. CDR3 sequence (DNA): TGTGCCAGCAGCGGGCCCGGGAAATTTGGGGCCAACGTCCTGACTTTC.

This clone was counted many times. The chain recombines TRBV18 with TRBJ1-1, with D uncertain. This CDR3 has 15 amino acids. Germline CDR1 is KGHSH and CDR2 is LQKENI. The ends were cut back, 6 bases at V and 1 base at J, with 15 bases in the middle. The CDR3: CASSLSGVANTEAFF. As DNA, the CDR3 is TGTGCCAGCTCCCTAAGCGGGGTAGCGAACACTGAAGCTTTCTTT.

Concerning this clone: Other nucleotide sequences from this sample produce the same CDR3. The chain links TRBV6-1 to TRBJ1-5; TRBD1 might be the D (6 bases). Germline loops: CDR1 MNHNS, CDR2 SASEGT. The CDR3 extends over 13 amino acids. Between the trimmed V and J ends, which lost 2 bases and 4 bases, there was a span of 6 bases. CDR3 sequence: CASSEQGNQPQHF. For the CDR3, the DNA is TGTGCCAGCAGTGAACAGGGGAATCAGCCCCAGCATTTT.

The rearrangement links TRBV10-3 to TRBJ1-1, with 7 bases lining up with TRBD1. The CDR3 runs to 14 residues. The V gene's germline CDR1 is ENHRY and CDR2 SYGVKD. V was pared by 4 bases and J by 7 bases, with 9 bases of the junction left unmatched. The CDR3 DNA follows: TGTGCCATCAGTGTGACCTCCGGGACAGTTGAAGCTTTCTTT. This gives the protein CAISVTSGTVEAFF.

Remarks on this clone: This same CDR3 is encoded by further DNA sequences in the sample. The chain carries TRBV18 and TRBJ1-3, with D possibly TRBD1 on 5 matching bases. The V end lost 3 bases, the J end lost 0 bases, and 6 bases lay between the germline ends. This CDR3 spans 14 amino acids. CDR1 and CDR2 from the germline V gene are KGHSH and LQKENI. The CDR3 nucleotides read TGTGCCAGCTCACCTGACAGCTCTGGAAACACCATATATTTT. Amino acid sequence: CASSPDSSGNTIYF.

With regard to this clone: One junction end does not reproduce the germline sequence, and a read error may be involved. The sample holds other DNA sequences that translate to the same CDR3. The V call is TRBV6-1, the J call TRBJ1-5; no reliable D call. Germline V gene lookup returns CDR1 MNHNS and CDR2 SASEGT. This CDR3 region has 15 residues. CDR3: CASSEYGAANQPQHF. CDR3 nucleotide sequence: TGTGCCAGCAGTGAATATGGAGCAGCCAATCAGCCTCAGCATTTT.

The chain has TRBV2 and TRBJ1-5, with TRBD1 identical over 8 bases. The CDR3 covers 16 residues. The germline CDR1 and CDR2 sequences are SNHLY and FYNNEI. V was clipped by 9 bases and J by 2 bases; unmatched bases: 12. Here the CDR3 DNA reads TGTGCCAGTACAGGGGGGCGCTTAATGGGCAATCAGCCCCAGCATTTT. Translated: CASTGGRLMGNQPQHF.